These 31 T cell receptor beta chains originate from one sample sequenced in a study of early T cells in non-severe SARS-CoV-2 infection. Each CDR3 protein gets one entry after TCRdb re-called the 5' RACE reads with MiXCR. The repertoire holds some 98,000 distinct CDR3 sequences, with approximately 17% as singletons. Source material: whole blood. The receptors were gathered from an adult who was a healthcare worker with PCR-confirmed SARS-CoV-2 infection or an uninfected control (not recorded which).

The chain is built from TRBV14 and TRBJ2-2; 10 positions agree with TRBD2. Looked up from germline, CDR1 is SGHDN and CDR2 is FVKESK. V trimming: 3 bases; J trimming: 4 bases; junction bases outside the gene matches: 8. The CDR3 contains 17 residues. The CDR3 here is CASSHPLAGGGTGELFF. The CDR3 coding sequence is TGTGCCAGCAGCCATCCATTAGCGGGAGGAGGCACCGGGGAGCTGTTTTTT.

The rearrangement joins TRBV25-1 to TRBJ1-1; D unclear. CDR3 size: 14 residues. The V and J ends lost 3 bases and 5 bases respectively, with 13 bases between them. The V gene's germline CDR1 is MGHDK and CDR2 SYGVNS. CDR3 coding DNA: TGTGCCAGCAGTGACGGGAGGAGTGGAACTGAAGCTTTCTTT. Translated, it gives CASSDGRSGTEAFF.

This clonotype was counted ten times or more. This rearrangement joins TRBV29-1 to TRBJ2-7, with D perhaps matching TRBD1 (5 bases). Germline V gene lookup returns CDR1 SQVTM and CDR2 ANQGSEA. CDR3 length: 12 residues. The V gene lost 6 bases and the J gene lost 5 bases, with 14 bases spanning the gap. CDR3 region: CSVTGEVDEQYF. CDR3 DNA: TGCAGCGTCACAGGTGAGGTCGACGAGCAGTACTTC.

There are a few counts of this clonotype. The rearrangement joins TRBV7-2 to TRBJ2-7; 9 bases match TRBD1. The CDR3 has 18 amino acids. V shed 0 bases and J 3 bases; nucleotides not matched to a gene: 12. The germline V gene has CDR1 SGHTA and CDR2 FQGNSA. The CDR3 sequence is CASSLALRERDRDYEQYF. CDR3 sequence (DNA): TGTGCCAGCAGCTTAGCTCTGCGGGAACGGGACAGGGACTACGAGCAGTACTTC.

The chain combines TRBV5-1 with TRBJ2-2, with TRBD2 matching 9 bases. This CDR3 has 17 residues. Germline V CDR1 and CDR2: SGHRS, YFSETQ. V was pared by 2 bases and J by 6 bases, with 11 bases of the junction left unmatched. CDR3: CASSFGTVAGASGELFF. The DNA of the CDR3 is TGCGCCAGCAGCTTCGGTACAGTAGCGGGAGCGTCCGGGGAGCTGTTTTTT.

The rearrangement links TRBV4-3 to TRBJ2-3, with no clear D. The CDR3 runs to 15 residues. The ends were cut back, 1 base at V and 0 bases at J, with 8 bases in the middle. CDR1 and CDR2 from the germline V gene are LGHNA and YSLEER. This chain's CDR3 is CASSQAWQSTDTQYF. For the CDR3, the DNA is TGCGCCAGCAGCCAAGCCTGGCAGAGCACAGATACGCAGTATTTT.

In its sample, this clonotype was seen a few times. This chain joins TRBV5-4 and TRBJ2-3; 12 bases agree with TRBD2. Trimming removed 3 bases from V and 3 bases from J; junction bases left unmatched: 5. Germline CDR1 and CDR2: SGHNT and YYREEE (reference sequence). This CDR3 spans 16 amino acids. The CDR3 bases are TGTGCCAGCAGCTCTAGCGGGAGGGCCGGGACAGATACGCAGTATTTT. It translates to CASSSSGRAGTDTQYF.

This clonotype occurred a few times. V usage is TRBV12-3 or TRBV12-4 and J usage is TRBJ2-5; TRBD1 is a possible D gene (6 bases). The V end was cut by 2 bases, the J end by 5 bases, with 12 bases between. The CDR3 extends over 14 amino acids. The CDR3 DNA reads TGTGCCAGCAGTTTAAGGACTCAGGGGGAGACCCAGTACTTC. Translating it yields CASSLRTQGETQYF.

This clonotype was counted many times. This rearrangement joins TRBV6-4 to TRBJ2-1, with 13 nucleotides matching TRBD2. The CDR3 length is 14 residues. Germline-derived CDR1 and CDR2 are MRHNA and SNTAGT. V was pared by 4 bases and J by 6 bases, with 0 bases of the junction left unmatched. Here the CDR3 reads CASSGLAGGNEQFF. The CDR3 region has the DNA TGTGCCAGCAGTGGACTAGCGGGAGGCAATGAGCAGTTCTTC.

V and J are TRBV6-2 or TRBV6-3 and TRBJ1-1; D is unclear. Germline lookup yields CDR1 MNHEY and CDR2 SVGEGT. V was shortened by 2 bases and J by 1 base, with 17 bases between the two germline ends. CDR3 length: 17 amino acids. CDR3: CASSYQFIRAQNTEAFF. DNA for the CDR3: TGTGCCAGCAGTTACCAATTCATCCGGGCCCAGAACACTGAAGCTTTCTTT.

This clonotype was seen a few times. This chain connects TRBV7-9 to TRBJ2-5; D is undetermined. Germline V lookup: CDR1 SEHNR, CDR2 FQNEAQ (reference sequence). The V end lost 3 bases, the J end lost 0 bases, and 8 bases lay between the germline ends. The CDR3 runs 14 residues. The DNA of the CDR3 is TGTGCCAGCAGCTTTTATTCTAACCAAGAGACCCAGTACTTC. This translates into CASSFYSNQETQYF.

A remark on this clonotype: A clone one base away is much larger, so this may be a read error. V and J are TRBV10-3 and TRBJ2-2, with 7 bases fitting TRBD2. After removal of 0 bases from V and 6 bases from J, the junction contained 4 bases not matched to a gene. This CDR3 region has 15 residues. Germline CDR1 is ENHRY and CDR2 is SYGVKD. CDR3 amino acids: CAISESREGAGELFF. For the CDR3, the DNA is TGTGCCATCAGTGAGTCGAGGGAGGGAGCCGGGGAGCTGTTTTTT.

The genes are TRBV7-9 and TRBJ2-7; D is unresolved. The V end lost 4 bases, the J end lost 12 bases, and 19 bases lay between the germline ends. This CDR3 region has 13 residues. The germline V gene has CDR1 SEHNR and CDR2 FQNEAQ (reference sequence). The CDR3 here is CASSSTASVLPYF. The CDR3 nucleotides read TGTGCCAGCAGCTCCACGGCATCGGTGCTTCCGTACTTC.

The chain is built from TRBV12-3 or TRBV12-4 and TRBJ1-1; unclear D gene. V was trimmed by 2 bases and J by 3 bases, leaving 7 bases between them. The CDR3 has 13 residues. CDR3 region: CASSLYRYTEAFF. The CDR3 bases are TGTGCCAGCAGTTTATACAGATACACTGAAGCTTTCTTT.

This clonotype showed up many times. The rearrangement joins TRBV7-9 to TRBJ2-3, with TRBD2 matching 13 bases. The CDR3 runs to 21 residues. Germline V gene sequence: CDR1 SEHNR, CDR2 FQNEAQ (reference sequence). The J segment lost 2 bases and the V segment lost 1 base, leaving 15 bases of the junction unmatched. The CDR3 region is CASSLDPTGTSGIDNTDTQYF. CDR3 bases: TGTGCCAGCAGCTTAGATCCTACCGGGACTAGCGGGATTGACAACACAGATACGCAGTATTTT.

The chain is built from TRBV6-2 or TRBV6-3 and TRBJ2-3; D unresolved. Per germline, CDR1 MNHEY and CDR2 SVGEGT. The CDR3 sequence is 16 residues long. Trimming cost V 6 bases and J 1 base, with 17 bases left between them. The CDR3 protein is CASRIRGGGGTDTQYF. CDR3 bases: TGTGCCAGCAGGATTCGAGGCGGTGGGGGCACAGATACGCAGTATTTT.

J is TRBJ2-4 and V is TRBV6-7, with D unresolved. TRBV6-7 is an ORF; its function is uncertain. V was shortened by 4 bases and J by 0 bases, with 16 bases between the two germline ends. This CDR3 is 17 amino acids long. CDR3 in DNA: TGTGCCAGCAGTTCCGGGTCTGCAGGTCTAGCCAAAAACATTCAGTACTTC. This sequence encodes CASSSGSAGLAKNIQYF.

The count of this clonotype is one. The rearrangement links TRBV4-1 to TRBJ2-7, with TRBD2 matching 10 bases. The length of the CDR3 is 16 residues. CDR1 is MGHRA and CDR2 is YSYEKL in the germline V gene. Losses at the gene ends were 1 base for V and 6 bases for J; bases not matched to a gene: 9. The CDR3 DNA follows: TGCGCCAGCAGCCAAGTCGTGAGCGGGAGGGAAGTCGAGCAGTACTTC. As protein: CASSQVVSGREVEQYF.

The chain couples TRBV21-1 to TRBJ2-7; the table's TRBD1 call for D was not verified on the DNA. TRBV21-1 constitutes a pseudogene. CDR3 length equals 14 residues. The CDR3 bases are TGTGCCAGCAGCGCCGCGAGCCGGGGGGTCGAGCAGTACTTC. Protein product: CASSAASRGVEQYF.

The chain uses TRBV27 and TRBJ2-7; D is unresolved. CDR1 is MNHEY and CDR2 is SMNVEV in the germline V gene (reference sequence). The CDR3 extends over 13 amino acids. Between the trimmed V and J ends, which lost 5 bases and 3 bases, there was a span of 11 bases. CDR3 DNA sequence: TGTGCCAGCAGTATATTTTACGGCTACGAGCAGTACTTC. Its translation is CASSIFYGYEQYF.

J is TRBJ2-3 and V is TRBV12-3 or TRBV12-4; no reliable D call. Trimming pared 4 bases from V and 1 base from J, leaving 6 bases between. CDR3 length equals 13 residues. Written as DNA, the CDR3 is TGTGCCAGCAGTTCCGACGGCACAGATACGCAGTATTTT. Translated, it gives CASSSDGTDTQYF.

This sequence joins TRBV25-1 and TRBJ2-7; unclear D gene. V lost 3 bases and J lost 2, with 11 bases in between. Per germline, CDR1 MGHDK and CDR2 SYGVNS. CDR3 length: 14 amino acids. DNA for the CDR3: TGTGCCAGCAGTGATCCTATAGGCCCCTACGAGCAGTACTTC. It translates to CASSDPIGPYEQYF.

The V call is TRBV29-1, the J call TRBJ2-2; perhaps TRBD1 as D (5 bases). This CDR3 has 14 amino acids. Germline values: CDR1 SQVTM, CDR2 ANQGSEA. In nucleotides, the CDR3 is TGCAGTGCTACAGGAGACCTGAACACCGGGGAGCTGTTTTTT. As protein: CSATGDLNTGELFF.

This clonotype was detected only a few times. This chain connects TRBV7-2 to TRBJ1-6; a weak D match, TRBD1 (6 bases). This CDR3 is built from 16 residues. Germline CDR1 and CDR2: SGHTA and FQGNSA. With 3 bases removed from V and 7 bases from J, the gap between germline ends came to 16 bases. The CDR3 loop reads CASSLGNRVGNSPLHF. In DNA, the CDR3 is TGTGCCAGCAGCTTGGGGAACAGGGTTGGAAATTCACCCCTCCACTTT.

This clonotype was seen at least ten times. This chain uses TRBV7-2 with TRBJ2-2, with D possibly being TRBD2 (5 bases). This CDR3 region has 15 residues. Germline values: CDR1 SGHTA, CDR2 FQGNSA. Trimming removed 7 bases from V and 5 bases from J, with 17 bases in between. The CDR3 is CASTKGRPGTGELFF. DNA for the CDR3: TGTGCCAGCACCAAAGGGCGCCCGGGAACCGGGGAGCTGTTTTTT.

In this sample, this clonotype turned up many times. The chain recombines TRBV19 with TRBJ2-4; D remains unclear. CDR1 is LNHDA and CDR2 is SQIVND in the germline V gene (reference sequence). The CDR3 runs to 15 residues. V lost 3 bases and J 2 bases, leaving 11 bases between the germline ends. The CDR3 here is CASSIGGQSKNIQYF. The DNA of the CDR3 is TGTGCCAGTAGTATCGGTGGGCAGTCCAAAAACATTCAGTACTTC.

The chain is built from TRBV11-2 and TRBJ2-1; 13 nucleotides agree with TRBD2. The J segment lost 10 bases and the V segment lost 4 bases, leaving 13 bases of the junction unmatched. From germline, CDR1 is SGHAT and CDR2 FQNNGV. The CDR3 totals 17 residues. CDR3 bases: TGTGCCAGCAGCTCCGGTCGGACTAGCGGGGGCCGCGGGGAGCAGTTCTTC. Protein sequence: CASSSGRTSGGRGEQFF.

Regarding this clonotype: The missing conserved phenylalanine or tryptophan at the end of this CDR3 makes a read error likely. The chain couples TRBV6-5 to TRBJ2-7; 10 bases are shared with TRBD1. This CDR3 contains 15 residues. V was clipped by 7 bases and J by 3 bases; unmatched bases: 9. The germline V gene has CDR1 MNHEY and CDR2 SVGAGI. As DNA, the CDR3 is TGTGCCAGCATGGTCGGGACAGGGGACCTCTACGAGCAGTACTCC. Translating gives CASMVGTGDLYEQYS.

The chain couples TRBV27 to TRBJ1-5, with a tentative D call TRBD1 (5 bases). V was shortened by 2 bases and J by 4 bases, with 12 bases between the two germline ends. The CDR3 length is 15 residues. Per germline, CDR1 MNHEY and CDR2 SMNVEV (reference sequence). Here the CDR3 DNA reads TGTGCCAGCAGTTTAGTTTTGGGGGGAAATCAGCCCCAGCATTTT. Translated: CASSLVLGGNQPQHF.

The rearrangement links TRBV6-5 to TRBJ2-7, with TRBD2 as a possible D gene (5 bases). From germline, CDR1 is MNHEY and CDR2 SVGAGI. Trimming took 9 bases from V and 0 from J, leaving 12 bases between them. The CDR3 contains 13 residues. As DNA, the CDR3 is TGTGCCAGTACTAGTTCGAGCTCCTACGAGCAGTACTTC. It translates to CASTSSSSYEQYF.

This clonotype showed up just a few times. The rearrangement joins TRBV9 to TRBJ1-2; weak D call: TRBD1 (6 bases). V was pared by 0 bases and J by 0 bases, with 6 bases between. The germline V gene has CDR1 SGDLS and CDR2 YYNGEE. The CDR3 has 14 residues. This chain's CDR3 is CASSVGTANYGYTF. Here the CDR3 DNA reads TGTGCCAGCAGCGTAGGGACAGCTAACTATGGCTACACCTTC.